What follows are 8 T cell receptor beta chains derived from one specimen sequenced in a study of blood T cell repertoires in COVID-19 (dated by TCRdb to 2020 to 2021). Receptor amplification or capture employed the immunoSEQ multiplex PCR assay. TCRdb stores this immuneACCESS table with in-frame sequences only. Part of the clones is absent; in the studies checked, under half of the shortfall reflects unresolved V genes, and no reason is known for the rest. This sample is represented by around 94,000 clones; about 85% of them were singletons. Jointly, the top ten make up around 2% of the sample. Sequencing was carried out using peripheral blood. These receptors all stem from a man aged 50 or older with active COVID-19.

The rearrangement joins TRBV5-4 to TRBJ1-4, with D possibly being TRBD1 (5 bases). V lost 3 bases and J lost 12, with 15 bases in between. The CDR3 loop spans 13 amino acids. Germline V gene sequence: CDR1 SGHNT, CDR2 YYREEE (reference sequence). CDR3 residues: CASSSWGGLELFF. CDR3 nucleotides: TGTGCCAGCAGCTCGTGGGGGGGTTTGGAACTGTTTTTT. The entire variable domain, with the rest obtained from reference TRBV5-4 and TRBJ1-4, is as follows: ETGVTQSPTHLIKTRGQQVTLRCSSQSGHNTVSWYQQALGQGPQFIFQYYREEENGRGNFPPRFSGLQFPNYSSELNVNALELDDSALYLCASSSWGGLELFFGSGTQLSVL.

This chain uses TRBV25-1 with TRBJ1-6; no firm D call. Trimming took off 3 bases at V and 0 bases at J, with 3 bases between the two ends. The CDR3 extends over 14 amino acids. CDR1 and CDR2 from the germline V gene are MGHDK and SYGVNS. The CDR3, as DNA: TGTGCCAGCAGTGACAGCTCCTATAATTCACCCCTCCACTTT. Its protein product is CASSDSSYNSPLHF.

The chain links TRBV15 to TRBJ2-2, with 10 bases aligning to TRBD2. The CDR3 contains 16 residues. The V gene's germline CDR1 is LNHNV and CDR2 YYDKDF (reference sequence). The V and J ends lost 0 bases and 5 bases, in that order; junction bases with no gene match: 3. CDR3 sequence (DNA): TGTGCCACCAGCAGAGAAGCACTAGCGGGGACCGGGGAGCTGTTTTTT. Its translation: CATSREALAGTGELFF.

The chain employs TRBV4-3 and TRBJ2-2; D possibly corresponds to TRBD2 (5 bases). Between the trimmed V and J ends, which lost 0 bases and 1 base, there was a span of 9 bases. The CDR3 has 16 amino acids. Germline CDR1 reads LGHNA; CDR2 reads YSLEER. The CDR3 here is CASSQDYGVNTGELFF. For the CDR3, the DNA is TGCGCCAGCAGCCAAGATTACGGGGTGAACACCGGGGAGCTGTTTTTT.

The chain has TRBV7-2 and TRBJ2-5; the D gene is possibly TRBD2 (7 bases). The length of the CDR3 is 15 residues. The V end was cut by 7 bases, the J end by 1 base, with 16 bases between. Per the germline V gene, CDR1 is SGHTA and CDR2 is FQGNSA. The CDR3 nucleotides read TGTGCCAGCACCTCACTCCGGGGGGCCCAAGAGACCCAGTACTTC. This gives the protein CASTSLRGAQETQYF.

The chain has TRBV20-1 and TRBJ2-3; no firm D call. Trimming removed 3 bases from V and 0 bases from J, with 13 bases in between. CDR3 length: 15 residues. CDR1 is DFQATT and CDR2 is SNEGSKA in the germline V gene (reference sequence). The CDR3 region has the DNA TGCAGTGCTAGTTTCCAAGAGAAGAGCACAGATACGCAGTATTTT. Translation: CSASFQEKSTDTQYF.

This clone came up once. The chain recombines TRBV6-5 with TRBJ2-7; tentatively, D is TRBD2 (5 bases). The germline CDR1 and CDR2 sequences are MNHEY and SVGAGI. The CDR3 is 13 residues long. V was trimmed by 6 bases and J by 1 base, leaving 10 bases between them. The CDR3 loop is CASSARGSYEQYF. For the CDR3, the DNA is TGTGCCAGCAGCGCCCGAGGGTCCTACGAGCAGTACTTC.

J is TRBJ1-1 and V is TRBV19, with a tentative D call TRBD1 (5 bases). CDR3 length: 15 amino acids. Germline lookup yields CDR1 LNHDA and CDR2 SQIVND (reference sequence). With 5 bases removed from V and 1 base from J, the gap between germline ends came to 14 bases. CDR3: CASSFRLGGNTEAFF. The CDR3 DNA sequence: TGTGCCAGTAGTTTCCGACTGGGGGGGAACACTGAAGCTTTCTTT.